The subject of this entry is one T cell receptor beta chain. The record originates from a study of blood T cell repertoires in COVID-19. On the study more broadly: Sites across the United States, Italy and Spain contributed samples from acute and convalescent COVID-19. PBMCs, B-cell-depleted T cells, or T cells provided the cDNA or gDNA that made up the material.

The germline V and J ends were trimmed by 8 bases and 4 bases, with 17 bases remaining between them. Germline lookup yields CDR1 MNHEY and CDR2 SVGAGI. This CDR3 spans 14 amino acids. Data came from immunoSEQ multiplex PCR; TCRdb stores just in-frame clones and leaves some out. The table includes tens of thousands of clones, around nine tenths detected once. V usage is TRBV6-5 and J usage is TRBJ2-5, with a tentative D call TRBD2 (5 bases). The sample consisted of peripheral blood. This clonotype was sampled from a woman in her sixties with active COVID-19. In DNA, the CDR3 is TGTGCCAGCCGCCGCGAGGGTTGGGGAGAGACCCAGTACTTC. The encoded protein is CASRREGWGETQYF.